Given below is one T cell receptor beta chain in context. This sample was taken from a study of blood T cell repertoires in COVID-19. TCRdb keeps only in-frame clones here, not all; method: immunoSEQ multiplex PCR. Among some 200,000 clones, more than 70% were seen once, and the ten largest hold 6.5% to 9%. The CDR3 runs to 17 residues. In germline, CDR1 is GTSNPN, CDR2 SVGIG (reference sequence). After removal of 0 bases from V and 8 bases from J, the junction contained 12 bases not matched to a gene. Assignments of participants to cohorts depended upon their own reported clinical history. The chain uses TRBV30 and TRBJ2-1; 11 nucleotides agree with TRBD2. Material for sequencing was PBMCs or T cells enriched from blood (not recorded which). The receptor's source is a woman between 35 and 50 years old with acute COVID-19. The CDR3 nucleotides read TGTGCCTGGAGTGTACATCTGACTAGCGGGGTCAAGGATGAGCAGTTCTTC. This gives the protein CAWSVHLTSGVKDEQFF.